The present TCR beta chain was sequenced within a study of OX40 agonist ivuxolimab in advanced cancers. Measured with immunoSEQ multiplex PCR; TCRdb has only the in-frame clones, and not every one. The table lists around 100,000 clones, 85% to 90% of them singletons. Broader study findings: More expanded clones were found, on average, in CD8+ than in CD4+ T cells.

CDR1 SGHRS and CDR2 YFSETQ come from the germline V gene. CDR3 length: 14 residues. J was trimmed by 5 bases and V by 0 bases; bases with no gene match: 1. This clone was recorded only once. Its target is unknown. The TCR was taken from an adult with an advanced solid tumor such as melanoma, head and neck, liver or kidney cancer. This chain joins TRBV5-1 and TRBJ1-2; 10 bases agree with TRBD1. The specimen comprised CD4+ or CD8+ T cells sorted from blood, sampled in a trial of the OX40 agonist ivuxolimab. This CDR3 reads CASSLGTGGYGYTF. The CDR3 nucleotides read TGCGCCAGCAGCTTGGGGACAGGGGGATATGGCTACACCTTC.